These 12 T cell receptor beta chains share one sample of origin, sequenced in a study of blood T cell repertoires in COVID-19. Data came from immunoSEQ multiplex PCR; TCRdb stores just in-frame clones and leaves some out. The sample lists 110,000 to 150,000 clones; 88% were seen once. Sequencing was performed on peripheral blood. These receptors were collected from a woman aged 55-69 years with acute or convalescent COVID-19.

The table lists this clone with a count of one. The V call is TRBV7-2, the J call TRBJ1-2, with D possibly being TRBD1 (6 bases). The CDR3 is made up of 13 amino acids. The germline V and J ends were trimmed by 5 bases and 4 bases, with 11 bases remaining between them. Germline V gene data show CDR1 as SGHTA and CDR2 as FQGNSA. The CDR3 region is CASSPGVFYGYTF. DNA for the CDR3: TGTGCCAGCAGCCCAGGGGTTTTCTATGGCTACACCTTC.

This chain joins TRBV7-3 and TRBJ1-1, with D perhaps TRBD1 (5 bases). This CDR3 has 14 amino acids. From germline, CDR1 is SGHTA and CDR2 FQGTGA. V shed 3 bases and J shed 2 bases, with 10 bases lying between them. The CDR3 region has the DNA TGTGCCAGCAGCTTCGACGGGGGAAACACTGAAGCTTTCTTT. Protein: CASSFDGGNTEAFF.

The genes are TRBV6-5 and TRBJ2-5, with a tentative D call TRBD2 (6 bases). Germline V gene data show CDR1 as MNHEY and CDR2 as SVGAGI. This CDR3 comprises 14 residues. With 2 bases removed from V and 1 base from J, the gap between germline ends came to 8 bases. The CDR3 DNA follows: TGTGCCAGCAGTTACGGGGACTCCCAAGAGACCCAGTACTTC. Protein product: CASSYGDSQETQYF.

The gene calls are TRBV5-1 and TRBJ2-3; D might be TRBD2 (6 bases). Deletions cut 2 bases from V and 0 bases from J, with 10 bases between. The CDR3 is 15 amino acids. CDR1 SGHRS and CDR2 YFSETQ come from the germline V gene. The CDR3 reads CASSFGSGSTDTQYF. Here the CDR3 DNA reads TGCGCCAGCAGCTTCGGTAGCGGAAGCACAGATACGCAGTATTTT.

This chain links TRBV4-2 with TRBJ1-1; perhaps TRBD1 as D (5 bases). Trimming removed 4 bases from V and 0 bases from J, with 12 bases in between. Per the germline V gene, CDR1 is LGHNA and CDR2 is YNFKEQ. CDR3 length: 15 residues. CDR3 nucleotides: TGTGCCAGCAGCCCCTCGACAGCTATGAACACTGAAGCTTTCTTT. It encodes CASSPSTAMNTEAFF.

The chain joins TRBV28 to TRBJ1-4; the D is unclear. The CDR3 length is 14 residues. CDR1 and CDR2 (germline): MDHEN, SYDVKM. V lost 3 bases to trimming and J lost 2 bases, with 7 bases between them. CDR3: CASSFVGTNEKLFF. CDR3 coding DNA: TGTGCCAGCAGTTTTGTCGGGACTAATGAAAAACTGTTTTTT.

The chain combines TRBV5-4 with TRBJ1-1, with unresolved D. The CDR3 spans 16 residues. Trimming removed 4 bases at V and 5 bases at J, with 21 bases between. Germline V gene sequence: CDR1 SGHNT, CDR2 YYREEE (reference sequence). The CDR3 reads CASSGQVPSTGTEAFF. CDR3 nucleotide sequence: TGTGCCAGCAGCGGCCAGGTTCCGAGTACGGGGACTGAAGCTTTCTTT.

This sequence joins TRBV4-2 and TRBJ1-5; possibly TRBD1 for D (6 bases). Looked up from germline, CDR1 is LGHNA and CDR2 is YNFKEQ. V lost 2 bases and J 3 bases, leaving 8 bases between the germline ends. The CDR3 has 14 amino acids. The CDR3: CASSQWGPNQPQHF. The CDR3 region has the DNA TGTGCCAGCAGCCAATGGGGGCCCAATCAGCCCCAGCATTTT.

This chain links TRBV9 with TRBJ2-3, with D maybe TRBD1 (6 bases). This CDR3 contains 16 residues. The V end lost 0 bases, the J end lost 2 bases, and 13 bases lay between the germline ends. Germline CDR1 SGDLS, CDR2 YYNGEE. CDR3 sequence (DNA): TGTGCCAGCAGCGTAGCAGGGGCTGCCCTCACAGATACGCAGTATTTT. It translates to CASSVAGAALTDTQYF.

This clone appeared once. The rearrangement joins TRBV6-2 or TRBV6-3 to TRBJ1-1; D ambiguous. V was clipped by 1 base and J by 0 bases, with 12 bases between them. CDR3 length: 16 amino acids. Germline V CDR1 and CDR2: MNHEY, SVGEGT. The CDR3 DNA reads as TGTGCCAGCAGTTACTTTCTGACATCCATGAACACTGAAGCTTTCTTT. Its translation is CASSYFLTSMNTEAFF.

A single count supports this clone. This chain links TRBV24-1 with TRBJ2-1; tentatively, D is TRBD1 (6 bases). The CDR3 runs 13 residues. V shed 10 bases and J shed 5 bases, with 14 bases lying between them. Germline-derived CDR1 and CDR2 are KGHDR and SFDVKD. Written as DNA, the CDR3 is TGTGCCACGCGTACAGGGACCGACAATGAGCAGTTCTTC. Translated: CATRTGTDNEQFF.

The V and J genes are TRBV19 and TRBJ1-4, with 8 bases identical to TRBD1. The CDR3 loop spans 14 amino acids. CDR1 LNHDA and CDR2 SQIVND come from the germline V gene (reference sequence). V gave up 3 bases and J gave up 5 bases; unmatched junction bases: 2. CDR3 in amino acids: CASSIRTGNEKLFF. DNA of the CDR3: TGTGCCAGTAGTATTAGGACAGGGAATGAAAAACTGTTTTTT.